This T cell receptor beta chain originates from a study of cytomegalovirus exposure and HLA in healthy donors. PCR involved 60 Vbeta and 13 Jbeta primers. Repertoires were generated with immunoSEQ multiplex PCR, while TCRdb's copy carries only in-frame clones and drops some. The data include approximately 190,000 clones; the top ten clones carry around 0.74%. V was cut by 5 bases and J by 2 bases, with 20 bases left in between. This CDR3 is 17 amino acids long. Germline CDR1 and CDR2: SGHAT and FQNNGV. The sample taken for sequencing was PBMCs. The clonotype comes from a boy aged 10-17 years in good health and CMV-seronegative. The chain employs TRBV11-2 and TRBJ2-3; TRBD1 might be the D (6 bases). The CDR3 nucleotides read TGTGCCAGCAGCCCCCGCTCTTCAGGGGTACCCACAGATACGCAGTATTTT. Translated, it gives CASSPRSSGVPTDTQYF.